This T cell receptor (beta chain) was found in a study of cytomegalovirus exposure and HLA in healthy donors. This clone has only one observation. PCR used 60 Vbeta primers and 13 Jbeta primers. Sequenced by immunoSEQ multiplex PCR; TCRdb stores in-frame clones only, minus some. The sample has 180,000 or so clones, approximately 71% seen once. Germline V gives CDR1 MNHEY, CDR2 SMNVEV (reference sequence). The CDR3 loop spans 20 amino acids. V lost 5 bases to trimming and J lost 0 bases; unmatched junction nucleotides: 18. The sample comprised PBMCs. The source is a woman aged 40 to 50 in good health and CMV-seropositive. The gene calls are TRBV27 and TRBJ2-1; TRBD2 aligns across 8 bases. CDR3 sequence: CASSRKRPGVAGSSYNEQFF. Written as DNA, the CDR3 is TGTGCCAGCAGTCGCAAACGACCCGGGGTAGCGGGAAGCTCCTACAATGAGCAGTTCTTC.